This TCR beta chain came from a study of CD8 T cells in Susac syndrome (dated by TCRdb to the late 2010s). Looking at the study overall: Of the Susac syndrome patients who were sequenced, more than five had clinically active disease and eight were in clinical remission. At blood withdrawal, Susac syndrome patients were therapy-naive, treated with corticosteroids (with IVIg additionally given to some), or treated with IVIg alone. Whether CD8+ T cell activation and differentiation in Susac syndrome was antigen driven was tested using repertoire sequencing. The study at large found these results: No clonal expansion was detected in the CD4+ T cell repertoire of Susac syndrome patients. The number of individuals in the TCR sequencing and HLA analysis was recognized as being relatively small.

With respect to this clonotype: Its specific antigen is unknown. No base quality information exists; no much larger clone differs at one position.

According to the germline V gene, CDR1 reads ENHRY and CDR2 reads SYGVKD. From the cysteine through the phenylalanine, the CDR3 covers 15 amino acids. The read is trimmed to its CDR3 DNA, 45 bases read in frame from base 1. Trimming at the junction amounts to 0 bases on V and 4 bases on J, and the germline ends lie 10 bases apart. RNA was extracted with the RNeasy kit and roughly 0.45 to 1 ug was reverse transcribed using random hexamers. TCR beta CDR3 regions were amplified with the immunoSEQ multiplex PCR assay covering 54 Vbeta and 13 Jbeta segments. PCR amplification bias was corrected by using a synthetic template baseline for primer optimization and computational correction. The original methods were these. Reads were assigned to V, D and J genes according to IMGT and analyzed in immunoSEQ Analyzer, with only productive sequences retained. Clonality was computed as one minus Shannon entropy normalized by log2 of the number of productive unique sequences. For each patient and control, public and private clones were evaluated within the 100 most prevalent clones. Clones were defined as Susac-specific if absent from the healthy and MS cohorts, from 1052 published viral clones and from other ImmuneACCESS disease sequences. TCRdb took the public reads, trimmed them with fastp at Q25, ran MiXCR for clone calling and kept in-frame beta chains. Every distinct CDR3 protein forms one entry, paired with its most common genes and DNA. These V and J calls originate from TCRdb's pipeline instead of the authors' own analysis. The sample table lists approximately 260,000 distinct CDR3 sequences, about 96% of them with a count of one. 0.1% of the sample is held by the ten biggest clonotypes.

Peripheral blood CD8+ and CD4+ T cells from healthy donors, Susac syndrome patients and multiple sclerosis patients were profiled by high-throughput TCR beta sequencing. Susac syndrome patients met recently defined diagnostic criteria for definite or probable disease. CD8+ TEMRA cells were enriched by FACS, while bulk CD8+ and CD4+ T cells were purified by magnetic negative isolation. Blood was collected in EDTA tubes and processed within 24 hours, with PBMCs isolated through density gradient centrifugation. PBMCs intended for TCR sequencing were cryopreserved in liquid nitrogen and were subsequently thawed in a 37 degrees C water bath. The sorted or isolated CD4+, CD8+ and CD8+ TEMRA cells reached a purity of at least 90%.

The chain links TRBV10-3 with TRBJ2-1, with the D gene not confidently named. Sequencing input: CD4+ T cells from PBMCs. The source of this sequence is a human donor with Susac syndrome. The bases read TGTGCCATCAGTGAGTCGGCATCGAGATACAATGAGCAGTTCTTC. It translates to CAISESASRYNEQFF.